This paragraph covers one T cell receptor beta chain sequence. Source study methods: Estimation of nucleated cell counts relied on the amplification of reference gene primers. Profiled with immunoSEQ multiplex PCR; TCRdb holds only in-frame clones, not every one. The V and J calls and the clone size are those of that table, but D and trimming were determined from the DNA. Of 150,000 or so clones detected, roughly four fifths appear once; the ten largest clones hold around 15%. The entry originates in a study of blood T cell repertoires in COVID-19. V shed 5 bases, J shed 4 bases, and the junction held 2 bases outside the gene matches. CDR1 is LNHDA and CDR2 is SQIVND in the germline V gene (reference sequence). The CDR3 has 13 residues.

This chain uses TRBV19 with TRBJ1-5, with TRBD1 matching 7 bases. The receptor was derived from a human donor with acute or convalescent COVID-19. The donor label of this sample is uncertain. The sample taken for sequencing was peripheral blood. Here the CDR3 reads CASSAGGNQPQHF. The CDR3 bases are TGTGCCAGTAGTGCAGGGGGGAATCAGCCCCAGCATTTT.